Listed below are T cell receptor beta chains from one sample, sequenced in a study of human T cells and chemical hapten exposure. TCRdb redid the calling of the RACE reads with MiXCR, one entry per CDR3 protein. This table holds tens of thousands of distinct CDR3 sequences, 9.4% found once. Sequencing was performed on whole blood, taken in connection with sensitization to the hapten diphenylcyclopropenone (DPC). These receptors were obtained from a middle-aged woman with alopecia areata. Some clones in this sample may be carry-over from other donors' samples. CDR3s include the opening cysteine and the closing phenylalanine or tryptophan. A D gene is named only where the DNA matches it firmly. Clone sizes are given selectively: once, few, many, or a class where the clone is expanded.

TRBJ2-3,TRBV7-8,few,.,TGTGCCAGCAGGTCCGTGGAAGGAACGCAGTATTTT,CASRSVEGTQYF
TRBJ2-2,TRBV4-1,many,TRBD1,TGCGCCAGCAGCCTGGGGATGACAGGGGGCGACACCGGGGAGCTGTTTTTT,CASSLGMTGGDTGELFF
TRBJ2-5,TRBV30,many,.,TGTGCCTGGAGTGTACGAAGTAAAGAGACCCAGTACTTC,CAWSVRSKETQYF
TRBJ2-3,TRBV28,many,.,TGTGCCAGCAGTTTCCCTTGGGGGACCACAGATACGCAGTATTTT,CASSFPWGTTDTQYF
TRBJ2-2,TRBV7-9,many,.,TGTGCCAGCAGCCCCCAGCGGGCAGCAGTCACCGGGGAGCTGTTTTTT,CASSPQRAAVTGELFF
TRBJ1-6,TRBV12-3/TRBV12-4,many,.,TGTGCCAGCAGTCCCCGGTATTCACCCCTCCACTTT,CASSPRYSPLHF
TRBJ2-7,TRBV4-3,many,.,TGCGCCAGCAGCCAAGCACGGGATTTTTTCTTCTCCTACGAGCAGTACTTC,CASSQARDFFFSYEQYF
TRBJ1-1,TRBV2,.,.,TGTGCCAGCAGTGAAACTGAAGCTTTCTTT,CASSETEAFF
TRBJ2-1,TRBV6-2/TRBV6-3,many,TRBD2,TGTGCCAGCAGCAAAGGGACTAGCGGGGGGACGTACAATGAGCAGTTCTTC,CASSKGTSGGTYNEQFF
TRBJ2-3,TRBV7-9,many,TRBD2,TGTGCCAGCAGCTCAACTGCGGGGGGGCCGATGGGCACAGATACGCAGTATTTT,CASSSTAGGPMGTDTQYF
TRBJ1-3,TRBV28,.,.,TGTGCCAGCAGTTTCGAGGGCTCTGGAAACACCATATATTTT,CASSFEGSGNTIYF
TRBJ1-3,TRBV10-3,.,.,TGTGCCATCAGTAAGGGCCACGGGGGAAACACCATATATTTT,CAISKGHGGNTIYF
TRBJ1-2,TRBV3-1,many,TRBD1,TGTGCCAGCAGACGGGACAGGGGACCTAACTATGGCTACACCTTC,CASRRDRGPNYGYTF
TRBJ1-6,TRBV6-5,many,.,TGTGCCAGCAGTTACTCGTTGGGCATCGGGTCACCCCTCCACTTT,CASSYSLGIGSPLHF
TRBJ1-1,TRBV12-3/TRBV12-4,many,TRBD1,TGTGCCAGCAACTTCGGACAGGTAAAGAACACTGAAGCTTTCTTT,CASNFGQVKNTEAFF
TRBJ2-5,TRBV5-1,medium-sized,.,TGCGCCAGCAGCTTGGCCGGAGAGACCCAGTACTTC,CASSLAGETQYF
TRBJ2-5,TRBV7-9,.,.,TGTGCCAGCAGCCAGAAGGAAAGGACCCAGTACTTC,CASSQKERTQYF
TRBJ2-3,TRBV3-1,many,TRBD2,TGTGCCAGCAGCCTTAGCGGGGGCCCCAGCGATACGCAGTATTTT,CASSLSGGPSDTQYF
TRBJ2-1,TRBV2,few,TRBD2,TGTGCCAGCAGTCCTCTAGCGGGGGCACCCAGTGAGCAGTTCTTC,CASSPLAGAPSEQFF
TRBJ1-5,TRBV29-1,many,TRBD1,TGCAGCGTTGGACAGGGACGCAATCAGCCCCAGCATTTT,CSVGQGRNQPQHF
TRBJ2-5,TRBV6-5,few,.,TGTGCCAGTTTCACGACCCAGTACTTC,CASFTTQYF
TRBJ1-2,TRBV7-9,many,TRBD1,TGTGCCAGCACTAACAGGGGATTGAGCGGCTACACCTTC,CASTNRGLSGYTF
TRBJ1-2,TRBV2,few,.,TGTGCCAGCACGACACAGGGCAACTATGGCTACACCTTC,CASTTQGNYGYTF
TRBJ1-1,TRBV12-3/TRBV12-4,many,.,TGTGCCAGCAGTTTAAGGTCAAACACTGAAGCTTTCTTT,CASSLRSNTEAFF
TRBJ1-4,TRBV12-3/TRBV12-4,many,.,TGTGCCAGCAGTTTATTGGGCAGGGAGGGTGAAAAACTGTTTTTT,CASSLLGREGEKLFF
TRBJ1-2,TRBV7-6,few,TRBD1,TGTGCCAGCAGCCGCGCACAGGGGAACTATGGCTACACCTTC,CASSRAQGNYGYTF
TRBJ2-5,TRBV20-1,many,.,TGCAGTGGGGGCGTTGGGGAGACCCAGTACTTC,CSGGVGETQYF
TRBJ1-6,TRBV7-9,.,.,TGTGCCAGCATCGGCAGTAGCTCCTATAATTCACCCCACCACTTT,CASIGSSSYNSPHHF
TRBJ2-7,TRBV20-1,many,TRBD1,TGCAGTGCTGCCGGACAGGGGGCCTACGAGCAGTACTTC,CSAAGQGAYEQYF
TRBJ2-5,TRBV7-2,many,TRBD2,TGTGCCAGCAGCTTAGCGGGGGGGTCACAAGAGACCCAGTACTTC,CASSLAGGSQETQYF
TRBJ2-3,TRBV28,many,TRBD2,TGTGCCAGCAGTTACCCCACTAGCGTCACAGATACGCAGTATTTT,CASSYPTSVTDTQYF
TRBJ2-1,TRBV7-6,many,TRBD1,TGTGCCAGCAGCATCCGGGACAGGGGTGTCTTAGTGGAGAATGAGCAGTTCTTC,CASSIRDRGVLVENEQFF
TRBJ2-3,TRBV12-3/TRBV12-4,many,TRBD2,TGTGCCAGCAGTTTGGGGGGGGCAGATACGCAGTATTTT,CASSLGGADTQYF
TRBJ2-6,TRBV2,many,TRBD1,TGTGCCAGTTGTCGGACAGGGTCATCTGGGGCTAACGTCCTGACTTTC,CASCRTGSSGANVLTF
TRBJ1-2,TRBV12-3/TRBV12-4,many,.,TGTGCCACCCTTTTCGATAGGGAGGGCTACACCTTC,CATLFDREGYTF
TRBJ2-3,TRBV20-1,few,TRBD1,TGCAGTGCTAGGGACAGGGAGGTGTCGCAGTATTTT,CSARDREVSQYF
TRBJ2-7,TRBV12-3/TRBV12-4,.,.,TGTGCCAGCAGCTCGACAGTCCGCTCCTACGAGCAGTACTTC,CASSSTVRSYEQYF
TRBJ1-2,TRBV4-1,.,.,TGCGCCAGCAGCCAAAGCTATGGCTACACCTTC,CASSQSYGYTF
TRBJ2-1,TRBV27,many,.,TGTGCCAGCAGTTCGGGGTTCGATGAGCAGTTCTTC,CASSSGFDEQFF
TRBJ2-4,TRBV4-1,many,TRBD1,TGCGCCAGCAGCCAAGATGAGGGTTGGGGACAGGGGGAATTATGGATTCAGTACTTC,CASSQDEGWGQGELWIQYF
TRBJ1-1,TRBV12-3/TRBV12-4,many,.,TGTGCCAGCAGTTTAAACAGCCTGAAGTCAGCTTTCTTT,CASSLNSLKSAFF
TRBJ2-2,TRBV7-6,many,.,TGTGCCAGCTCGGACAGATCGAACACCGGGGAGCTGTTTTTT,CASSDRSNTGELFF
TRBJ1-5,TRBV18,many,TRBD1,TGTGCCAGCTCACCACCGGGACAGAGCAATCAGCCCCAGCATTTT,CASSPPGQSNQPQHF
TRBJ2-5,TRBV2,few,.,TGTGCCAGCACTTCTATTCAAGAGACCCAGTACTTC,CASTSIQETQYF
TRBJ1-1,TRBV7-7,.,.,TGTGCCAGCAGCTTAGTGAGGGGGGCTGAAGCTTTCTTT,CASSLVRGAEAFF
TRBJ1-2,TRBV10-3,few,TRBD1,TGTGCCATCAGAGGGGACAGGGGCATCTATGGCTACACCTTC,CAIRGDRGIYGYTF
TRBJ1-1,TRBV7-6,.,.,TGTGCCAGCAGCCTAGCCCCAGGGCCCACTGAAGCTTTCTTT,CASSLAPGPTEAFF
TRBJ2-5,TRBV24-1,many,.,TGTGCCACCAGTGGAAGCAGGGGAGATGAGACCCAGTACTTC,CATSGSRGDETQYF
TRBJ2-1,TRBV21-1,.,.,TGTGCCTTAGCAAGACCGGCAGACAATGAGCAGTTCTTC,CALARPADNEQFF
TRBJ2-3,TRBV4-3,.,TRBD2,TGCGCCAGCAGCCAGTCTAGCGGGGGGGCTCTTACAGATACGCAGTATTTT,CASSQSSGGALTDTQYF
TRBJ1-3,TRBV27,.,.,TGTGCCAGCAGTTTATCGGCGGGGCCTGGAAACACCATATATTTT,CASSLSAGPGNTIYF
TRBJ1-2,TRBV20-1,few,.,TGCAGTGCTATTAAGGATGGCTACACCTTC,CSAIKDGYTF
TRBJ2-7,TRBV7-2,few,TRBD1,TGTGCCAGCAGTCGGACAGGGCCCTACGAGCAGTACTTC,CASSRTGPYEQYF